A single sample gave rise to the 20 T cell receptor beta chains below, sequenced in a study of Ad26.COV2.S vaccination and SARS-CoV-2 variants. Regarding treatment: around 19 received Ad26.COV2.S at low or high dose, single or two shots; five or six received placebo; per-sample allocation not given. After the first vaccine or placebo injection, samples were drawn on day 63. Measured with immunoSEQ multiplex PCR; TCRdb has only the in-frame clones, and not every one. The sample comprises some 300,000 clones, around 85% of which are singletons, and 2% to 2.5% rests with the top ten. Sequencing was performed on peripheral blood, taken in a trial of Ad26.COV2.S vaccine versus placebo. All receptors come from a person between 18 and 60 years old who received the Ad26.COV2.S COVID-19 vaccine or a placebo.

This rearrangement joins TRBV9 to TRBJ1-1; D is unresolved. V was pared by 0 bases and J by 4 bases, with 7 bases between. The CDR3 loop spans 13 amino acids. Germline lookup yields CDR1 SGDLS and CDR2 YYNGEE. The CDR3 protein is CASSVVLATEAFF. The CDR3 bases are TGTGCCAGCAGCGTAGTTCTGGCCACTGAAGCTTTCTTT.

This clone was seen just once. This chain uses TRBV6-5 with TRBJ2-2; D call uncertain. The CDR3 is 12 residues long. The ends were cut back, 4 bases at V and 7 bases at J, with 7 bases in the middle. Germline V gives CDR1 MNHEY, CDR2 SVGAGI. The DNA for the CDR3 is TGTGCCAGCAGTTCCCGACACGGGGAGCTGTTTTTT. Protein: CASSSRHGELFF.

This chain links TRBV10-2 with TRBJ2-7; 7 bases are shared with TRBD1. J lost 2 bases, V lost 8 bases, and 6 bases had no gene match. CDR1 and CDR2 from the germline V gene are WSHSY and SAAADI. This CDR3 has 13 residues. DNA of the CDR3: TGCGCCAGCCCCCGGACAGGCCCCTACGAGCAGTACTTC. This sequence encodes CASPRTGPYEQYF.

This rearrangement joins TRBV5-1 to TRBJ2-7; weak D call: TRBD1 (6 bases). Germline CDR1 SGHRS, CDR2 YFSETQ. There are 15 residues in the CDR3. Between the trimmed V and J ends, which lost 5 bases and 7 bases, there was a span of 22 bases. The DNA for the CDR3 is TGCGCCAGCAGTGAAACCGGGACACCCGCTCCAGAGCAGTACTTC. This codes for CASSETGTPAPEQYF.

The CDR3 reads CATSDLSRGQDGELFF. The CDR3 DNA reads TGTGCCACCAGTGATTTGAGCAGGGGGCAAGACGGGGAGCTGTTTTTT. The chain combines TRBV24-1 with TRBJ2-2; 8 bases map to TRBD1. Unmatched junction bases numbered 6, after V lost 0 bases and J lost 7 bases. CDR3 length: 16 residues. CDR1 is KGHDR and CDR2 is SFDVKD in the germline V gene.

This chain uses TRBV19 with TRBJ2-1; TRBD1 matches at 7 bases. V lost 2 bases to trimming and J lost 4 bases; unmatched junction nucleotides: 5. Germline CDR1 reads LNHDA; CDR2 reads SQIVND (reference sequence). The CDR3 totals 15 residues. CDR3 protein: CASSIRQGEYNEQFF. Written as DNA, the CDR3 is TGTGCCAGTAGTATACGGCAGGGGGAGTACAATGAGCAGTTCTTC.

The chain links TRBV7-9 to TRBJ2-5; TRBD2 is a possible D gene (6 bases). Germline-derived CDR1 and CDR2 are SEHNR and FQNEAQ (reference sequence). CDR3 length equals 16 residues. The V end was cut by 3 bases, the J end by 2 bases, with 16 bases between. CDR3 DNA sequence: TGTGCCAGCAGCTTCCTCGAGGCGGGGAGGCAAGAGACCCAGTACTTC. Translating gives CASSFLEAGRQETQYF.

The CDR3 DNA follows: TGTGCCAGCAGGGGGGCGGGGGGAGGTCAGCCCCAGCATTTT. Amino acids: CASRGAGGGQPQHF. The chain combines TRBV28 with TRBJ1-5; TRBD1 might be the D (6 bases). Trimming cost V 6 bases and J 6 bases, with 15 bases left between them. The CDR3 totals 14 residues. Germline loops: CDR1 MDHEN, CDR2 SYDVKM.

This clone was detected a few times. The J gene is TRBJ2-7, the V gene TRBV19; perhaps TRBD1 as D (6 bases). From germline, CDR1 is LNHDA and CDR2 SQIVND (reference sequence). Trimming removed 4 bases at V and 3 bases at J, with 16 bases between. The CDR3 sequence is 15 residues long. As DNA, the CDR3 is TGTGCCAGTAGTACCCCAGGACAGTCGCACTACGAGCAGTACTTC. Encoded protein: CASSTPGQSHYEQYF. The whole variable domain, remainder taken from reference TRBV19 and TRBJ2-7, is DGGITQSPKYLFRKEGQNVTLSCEQNLNHDAMYWYRQDPGQGLRLIYYSQIVNDFQKGDIAEGYSVSREKKESFPLTVTSAQKNPTAFYLCASSTPGQSHYEQYFGPGTRLTVT.

This chain joins TRBV3-1 (or the pseudogene TRBV3-2) and TRBJ1-1; D is unresolved. V lost 0 bases, J lost 2 bases, and 4 bases lay in between. CDR1 is LGHDT and CDR2 is YNNKEL in the germline V gene (reference sequence). The CDR3 runs to 13 residues. CDR3 sequence (DNA): TGTGCCAGCAGCCAAGACCTCAACACTGAAGCTTTCTTT. Encoded protein: CASSQDLNTEAFF.

The chain has TRBV6-5 and TRBJ1-1; TRBD1 is a possible D gene (5 bases). The V end lost 5 bases, the J end lost 2 bases, and 12 bases lay between the germline ends. CDR3 length equals 14 residues. Germline V gene data show CDR1 as MNHEY and CDR2 as SVGAGI. CDR3 protein: CASSTGRSNTEAFF. In nucleotides, the CDR3 is TGTGCCAGCAGTACGGGACGGAGTAACACTGAAGCTTTCTTT.

The chain carries TRBV7-3 and TRBJ2-7; D might be TRBD2 (7 bases). The germline gives CDR1 SGHTA, CDR2 FQGTGA. CDR3 length equals 13 residues. V shed 5 bases and J shed 7 bases, with 15 bases lying between them. CDR3 amino acids: CASSPGEGREQYF. The CDR3 DNA sequence: TGTGCCAGCAGCCCAGGGGAGGGGCGGGAGCAGTACTTC.

Regarding this clone: As the CDR3 is not closed by the conserved phenylalanine or tryptophan, this likely results from a read error. The DNA is left out, because the CDR3 cannot be placed on it with certainty; the CDR3 is given as TCRdb lists it. The chain uses TRBV28 and TRBJ2-7; TRBD1, the table's D call, was not compared with the DNA. CDR1 and CDR2 (germline): MDHEN, SYDVKM. The CDR3 has 15 residues if both end residues are counted. The CDR3 sequence is CASSPISPGTGGPEI.

The chain combines TRBV3-1 (or the pseudogene TRBV3-2) with TRBJ2-5; unclear D gene. The length of the CDR3 is 12 residues. The germline V and J ends were trimmed by 1 base and 6 bases, with 6 bases remaining between them. CDR1 and CDR2 from the germline V gene are LGHDT and YNNKEL (reference sequence). The CDR3 protein is CASSQGGKTQYF. The CDR3 DNA sequence: TGTGCCAGCAGCCAAGGGGGAAAGACCCAGTACTTC.

This chain links TRBV3-1 (or the pseudogene TRBV3-2) with TRBJ2-5; weak D call: TRBD2 (7 bases). Per germline, CDR1 LGHDT and CDR2 YNNKEL (reference sequence). V was trimmed by 1 base and J by 2 bases, leaving 14 bases between them. The CDR3 runs to 16 residues. CDR3 sequence: CASSQGGGGNQETQYF. The CDR3 bases are TGTGCCAGCAGCCAAGGGGGGGGCGGGAATCAAGAGACCCAGTACTTC.

V and J are TRBV19 and TRBJ2-3; maybe TRBD2 (7 bases). This CDR3 has 17 amino acids. Looked up from germline, CDR1 is LNHDA and CDR2 is SQIVND (reference sequence). V lost 3 bases and J lost 3, with 19 bases in between. The chain's CDR3 is CASSISSDGGLTDTQYF. DNA of the CDR3: TGTGCCAGTAGTATTTCCTCGGACGGGGGGCTTACAGATACGCAGTATTTT. The whole variable domain, filled in from reference TRBV19 and TRBJ2-3, reads DGGITQSPKYLFRKEGQNVTLSCEQNLNHDAMYWYRQDPGQGLRLIYYSQIVNDFQKGDIAEGYSVSREKKESFPLTVTSAQKNPTAFYLCASSISSDGGLTDTQYFGPGTRLTVL.

The rearrangement uses TRBV12-3 or TRBV12-4 and TRBJ2-3, with D uncertain. Trimming removed 3 bases at V and 8 bases at J, with 12 bases between. The CDR3 has 13 residues. The CDR3 DNA follows: TGTGCCAGCAGTTTTCCTTTAGCAGGTACGCAGTATTTT. It translates to CASSFPLAGTQYF.

This clone was observed at least ten times. This rearrangement joins TRBV4-1 to TRBJ1-1; the D is unclear. The length of the CDR3 is 13 residues. V lost 5 bases to trimming and J lost 1 base, with 8 bases between them. In germline, CDR1 is MGHRA, CDR2 YSYEKL. The CDR3 bases are TGCGCCAGCAGCTACCGACAGAACACTGAAGCTTTCTTT. Amino acid sequence: CASSYRQNTEAFF.

This chain joins TRBV19 and TRBJ2-4; the D gene is possibly TRBD2 (6 bases). This CDR3 is built from 14 residues. Germline V gives CDR1 LNHDA, CDR2 SQIVND (reference sequence). The V gene lost 8 bases and the J gene lost 6 bases, with 17 bases spanning the gap. CDR3 sequence: CASAFGQGGNIQYF. Written as DNA, the CDR3 is TGTGCCAGTGCTTTCGGGCAGGGAGGAAACATTCAGTACTTC.

The chain has TRBV15 and TRBJ1-5; D unresolved. Germline values: CDR1 LNHNV, CDR2 YYDKDF (reference sequence). The CDR3 runs to 14 residues. The V end lost 0 bases, the J end lost 2 bases, and 5 bases lay between the germline ends. The CDR3 region has the DNA TGTGCCACCAGCAGAGATAAAGGCAATCAGCCCCAGCATTTT. Its translation: CATSRDKGNQPQHF.